Included here is one T cell receptor (beta chain) sequence, with context. No antigen is known for it. The CDR3 loop spans 14 amino acids. CDR1 is SEHNR, CDR2 FQNEAQ, per germline (reference sequence). Trimming removed 3 bases from V and 4 bases from J; junction bases left unmatched: 3. The PCR ran on 60 Vbeta and 13 Jbeta primers. The assay was immunoSEQ multiplex PCR, and TCRdb's table has in-frame clones only and misses some. The profile shows fewer than 150,000 clones, around 86% of them singletons. This entry is derived from a study of cytomegalovirus exposure and HLA in healthy donors. Overall study results and limits: Later analysis demonstrated an association between a missense DCLRE1C variant and TCR beta V- and J-gene trimming.

The chain links TRBV7-9 to TRBJ2-5; 9 bases line up with TRBD2. Sequenced: PBMCs. The origin of this receptor is a female donor in good health and CMV-seronegative. The CDR3 region has the DNA TGTGCCAGCAGCTTCGCGGGAGGGCGAGAGACCCAGTACTTC. Residues: CASSFAGGRETQYF.